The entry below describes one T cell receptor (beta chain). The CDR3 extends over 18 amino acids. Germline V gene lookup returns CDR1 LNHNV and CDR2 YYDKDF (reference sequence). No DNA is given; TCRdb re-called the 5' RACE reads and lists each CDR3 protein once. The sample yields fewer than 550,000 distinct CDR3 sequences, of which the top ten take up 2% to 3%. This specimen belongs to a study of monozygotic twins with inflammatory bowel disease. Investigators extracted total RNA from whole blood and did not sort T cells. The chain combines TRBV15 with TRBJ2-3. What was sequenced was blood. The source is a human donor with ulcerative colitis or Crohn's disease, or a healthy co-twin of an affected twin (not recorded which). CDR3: CATSRESSAGAYTDTQYF.